This entry lists 16 T cell receptor beta chains sequenced from one sample in a study of shared clonotypes between healthy human individuals (TCRdb year 2020). Preparation of the library involved the immunoSEQ multiplex PCR assay. In its TCRdb copy, this immuneACCESS table keeps in-frame sequences only and misses some clones. Where compared with another copy, unresolved V genes explain less than half of these, and the others have no known cause. This sample lists approximately 100,000 clones; roughly 70% were detected once. Jointly, the top ten make up around 25% of the sample. The material sequenced was memory CD8+ T cells sorted from blood. According to the study, the label for this sample's cell subset or site signals: CD45RO+ cells pooled with CCR7-negative TemRA cells. The receptor set was obtained from a woman aged 30 to 39 in good health.

This clone has ten or more counts. This chain links TRBV9 with TRBJ1-1, with D hard to call. Germline V gives CDR1 SGDLS, CDR2 YYNGEE. This CDR3 contains 12 residues. V lost 3 bases and J 0 bases, leaving 3 bases between the germline ends. CDR3 region: CASSGLNTEAFF. In DNA form, the CDR3 reads TGTGCCAGCAGCGGCTTGAACACTGAAGCTTTCTTT.

J is TRBJ1-5 and V is TRBV28, with TRBD1 matching 7 bases. The CDR3 extends over 14 amino acids. The V segment lost 6 bases and the J segment 5 bases; nucleotides outside the gene matches: 7. CDR1 MDHEN and CDR2 SYDVKM come from the germline V gene. The CDR3 bases are TGTGCCAGCAGCTGGGACAGAGAATATCAGCCCCAGCATTTT. Translating it yields CASSWDREYQPQHF.

The rearrangement uses TRBV27 and TRBJ1-3; D uncertain. V shed 3 bases and J shed 0 bases, with 9 bases lying between them. In germline, CDR1 is MNHEY, CDR2 SMNVEV (reference sequence). CDR3 length: 15 residues. CDR3 nucleotides: TGTGCCAGCAGTTTTACCGCTTCCTCTGGAAACACCATATATTTT. Translation: CASSFTASSGNTIYF.

The chain employs TRBV25-1 and TRBJ2-7; TRBD2 might be the D (6 bases). The length of the CDR3 is 12 residues. V was pared by 8 bases and J by 2 bases, with 10 bases between. Germline CDR1 is MGHDK and CDR2 is SYGVNS. The CDR3 spells CASEGGAYEQYF. CDR3 DNA: TGTGCCAGCGAAGGAGGGGCCTACGAGCAGTACTTC.

On this clone: This may stem from a read error, because a much larger clone lies one nucleotide away. The chain recombines TRBV5-1 with TRBJ1-1; unclear D gene. Germline assignment: CDR1 SGHRS and CDR2 YFSETQ. The CDR3 loop spans 13 amino acids. The CDR3 protein is CVSSFGLNTEAFF. For the CDR3, the DNA is TGCGTCAGCAGCTTCGGACTGAACACTGAAGCTTTCTTT. The whole variable domain, remainder taken from reference TRBV5-1 and TRBJ1-1, is KAGVTQTPRYLIKTRGQQVTLSCSPISGHRSVSWYQQTPGQGLQFLFEYFSETQRNKGNFPGRFSGRQFSNSRSEMNVSTLELGDSALYLCVSSFGLNTEAFFGQGTRLTVV.

This clone was picked up a small number of times. Different DNA sequences within this sample yield the same CDR3. The V and J genes are TRBV9 and TRBJ2-2; D might be TRBD1 or TRBD2, each matching 5 bases. CDR1 is SGDLS and CDR2 is YYNGEE in the germline V gene. The CDR3 loop spans 14 amino acids. V was shortened by 0 bases and J by 5 bases, with 8 bases between the two germline ends. The CDR3 loop reads CASSVAWGTGELFF. DNA for the CDR3: TGTGCCAGCAGCGTAGCATGGGGGACCGGGGAGCTGTTTTTT.

The rearrangement links TRBV5-4 to TRBJ1-1; 7 bases match TRBD1. The germline V gene has CDR1 SGHNT and CDR2 YYREEE (reference sequence). This CDR3 has 14 residues. The ends lost 4 bases at V and 6 bases at J; junction bases unmatched: 9. The DNA for the CDR3 is TGTGCCAGCAGCGACCGGGACAGCTTAGCTGAAGCTTTCTTT. Translated: CASSDRDSLAEAFF. Complete variable domain (other parts from reference TRBV5-4 and TRBJ1-1): ETGVTQSPTHLIKTRGQQVTLRCSSQSGHNTVSWYQQALGQGPQFIFQYYREEENGRGNFPPRFSGLQFPNYSSELNVNALELDDSALYLCASSDRDSLAEAFFGQGTRLTVV.

The CDR3 protein is CASSLRSRVSKNIQYF. DNA for the CDR3: TGTGCCAGCAGTTTACGTAGCAGGGTGTCCAAAAACATTCAGTACTTC. The gene calls are TRBV28 and TRBJ2-4; possibly TRBD1 for D (5 bases). Trimming pared 2 bases from V and 2 bases from J, leaving 13 bases between. The CDR3 is made up of 16 amino acids. CDR1 and CDR2 from the germline V gene are MDHEN and SYDVKM.

This chain uses TRBV5-8 with TRBJ2-5; D gene unclear. The germline V and J ends were trimmed by 0 bases and 4 bases, with 7 bases remaining between them. The CDR3 consists of 13 residues. Germline V lookup: CDR1 SGHTS, CDR2 YDEGEE. The DNA of the CDR3 is TGTGCCAGCAGCTTGGACCCTACAGAGACCCAGTACTTC. This codes for CASSLDPTETQYF.

This chain links TRBV6-1 with TRBJ2-3; weak D call: TRBD1 (6 bases). This CDR3 has 15 amino acids. The V and J ends lost 2 bases and 0 bases respectively, with 9 bases between them. Per germline, CDR1 MNHNS and CDR2 SASEGT. The CDR3 is CASSELQGSTDTQYF. CDR3 DNA: TGTGCCAGCAGTGAATTACAGGGCAGCACAGATACGCAGTATTTT.

The rearrangement links TRBV6-5 to TRBJ1-5; D is unclear. The CDR3 has 15 residues. Germline V lookup: CDR1 MNHEY, CDR2 SVGAGI. The V gene lost 6 bases and the J gene lost 1 base, with 13 bases spanning the gap. The CDR3 coding sequence is TGTGCCAGCAGACCATTTGGAGGGAGCAATCAGCCCCAGCATTTT. Translated, it gives CASRPFGGSNQPQHF.

The chain recombines TRBV7-9 with TRBJ1-2; D is unresolved. Germline V CDR1 and CDR2: SEHNR, FQNEAQ (reference sequence). The CDR3 contains 13 residues. V gave up 3 bases and J gave up 4 bases, with 9 bases separating them. The CDR3 region is CASSFEDPYGYTF. The CDR3 DNA reads as TGTGCCAGCAGCTTCGAAGACCCCTATGGCTACACCTTC.

This clone has just a few counts. J is TRBJ2-7 and V is TRBV25-1; 7 bases are a match to TRBD2. This CDR3 spans 16 amino acids. V shed 4 bases, J shed 1 base, and the junction held 10 bases outside the gene matches. CDR1 MGHDK and CDR2 SYGVNS come from the germline V gene. Here the CDR3 reads CASSASPGDYSYEQYF. The CDR3 coding sequence is TGTGCCAGCAGTGCCTCCCCCGGGGACTATTCCTACGAGCAGTACTTC.

This chain connects TRBV18 to TRBJ2-7, with 10 bases that match TRBD1. Germline V gene data show CDR1 as KGHSH and CDR2 as LQKENI. The junction had 6 bases not matched to a gene; V was cut back by 3 bases and J by 7 bases. CDR3 length: 14 amino acids. Written as DNA, the CDR3 is TGTGCCAGCTCACCCCCCGGGACAGGGGAAGAGCAGTACTTC. Residues: CASSPPGTGEEQYF.

This sequence joins TRBV6-5 and TRBJ2-5; 8 bases map to TRBD1. V gave up 2 bases and J gave up 7 bases; unmatched junction bases: 6. The CDR3 is 14 amino acids. Looked up from germline, CDR1 is MNHEY and CDR2 is SVGAGI. For the CDR3, the DNA is TGTGCCAGCAGTTACCCCGGGACAGGAGCGACCCAGTACTTC. Its protein is CASSYPGTGATQYF.

In this sample, this clone turned up once. This rearrangement joins TRBV7-9 to TRBJ2-7, with TRBD1 identical over 8 bases. J was trimmed by 1 base and V by 1 base; bases with no gene match: 9. CDR1 SEHNR and CDR2 FQNEAQ come from the germline V gene (reference sequence). This CDR3 contains 17 residues. DNA for the CDR3: TGTGCCAGCAGCTTAGGTTGGCAGGGGGCGAATTCCTACGAGCAGTACTTC. Its protein is CASSLGWQGANSYEQYF.